The 4 T cell receptor beta chains presented below share a single source sample, sequenced in a study of shared clonotypes between healthy human individuals. Profiled with immunoSEQ multiplex PCR; TCRdb holds only in-frame clones, not every one. The table has about 490,000 clones, 79% seen once. The sequenced sample consisted of PBMCs. These receptor sequences come from a woman aged 40 to 50 in good health. Some clones in this sample may be carry-over from other donors' samples.

This sequence joins TRBV6-6 and TRBJ2-1; TRBD2 might be the D (5 bases). This CDR3 is 14 amino acids long. The germline gives CDR1 MNHNY, CDR2 SVGAGI (reference sequence). Trimming removed 5 bases from V and 7 bases from J, with 15 bases in between. In DNA form, the CDR3 reads TGTGCCAGCAGTCAATTCATTCGGGGTAATGAGCAGTTCTTC. Its translation is CASSQFIRGNEQFF.

The chain combines TRBV7-9 with TRBJ1-5; D might be TRBD1 (5 bases). V was pared by 3 bases and J by 5 bases, with 5 bases between. The CDR3 covers 12 residues. Germline V gene sequence: CDR1 SEHNR, CDR2 FQNEAQ (reference sequence). CDR3 in DNA: TGTGCCAGCAGCTTGGGGGATCAGCCCCAGCATTTT. It translates to CASSLGDQPQHF.

This rearrangement joins TRBV6-9 to TRBJ2-7; 8 bases map to TRBD1. The junction had 9 bases not matched to a gene; V was cut back by 8 bases and J by 6 bases. This CDR3 region has 13 residues. Per the germline V gene, CDR1 is MNHGY and CDR2 is SVAAGI. The CDR3 DNA is TGTGCCAGCTTCGGGCAGGGGGCGTCCGAGCAGTACTTC. Protein: CASFGQGASEQYF.

The rearrangement links TRBV7-2 to TRBJ2-1; D is perhaps TRBD1 or TRBD2 (5 bases each). CDR1 SGHTA and CDR2 FQGNSA come from the germline V gene. The CDR3 totals 15 residues. Deletions cut 1 base from V and 2 bases from J, with 9 bases between. The CDR3 protein is CASSLDGGPYNEQFF. CDR3 nucleotide sequence: TGTGCCAGCAGCTTAGATGGGGGTCCCTACAATGAGCAGTTCTTC.